Listed below are T cell receptor beta chains from one sample, sequenced in a study of CD8+ T cells in alopecia areata. The protocol was immunoSEQ multiplex PCR, while the TCRdb copy is restricted to in-frame clones and leaves out a portion. The table includes about 92,000 clones, 44% detected once. The specimen comprised CD8+ T cells sorted from blood, sampled at week 24, from a patient treated with tofacitinib. The receptors come from a human donor with alopecia areata. Both conserved end residues are part of each CDR3. Each record gives: clone size, V gene, J gene, D gene, CDR3 DNA, CDR3 protein. The D gene is left open where the match is weak. Where a row states a size, it is once, few, many or the class of an expanded clone; other rows omit it.

>few|TRBV5-8|TRBJ2-7|TRBD2
TGTGCCAGCAGCTTATCTAGCGGGAACTACGAGCAGTACTTC
CASSLSSGNYEQYF
>-|TRBV7-2|TRBJ2-7|-
TGTGCCAGCAGCTTGGGACTGAGCTCCTACGAGCAGTACTTC
CASSLGLSSYEQYF
>once|TRBV27|TRBJ2-3|TRBD2
TGTGCCAGCAGTTCGAGACTAGCGGCCACAGATACGCAGTATTTT
CASSSRLAATDTQYF
>-|TRBV19|TRBJ2-1|-
TGTGCCACCTCACACTCGGGGACGAGCTCCTACAATGAGCAGTTCTTC
CATSHSGTSSYNEQFF
>few|TRBV4-1|TRBJ1-4|-
TGCGCCAGCAGCTCACACAGGGACCTGGATAATGAAAAACTGTTTTTT
CASSSHRDLDNEKLFF
>-|TRBV29-1|TRBJ2-1|TRBD2
TGCAGCGTTGAAGAGGGGATGCGGGAGGGTGGTGAGCAGTTCTTC
CSVEEGMREGGEQFF
>-|TRBV28|TRBJ2-3|TRBD2
TGTGCCAGCCAAGCGGGAGGGCATGATACGCAGTATTTT
CASQAGGHDTQYF
>-|TRBV27|TRBJ2-7|-
TGTGCCAGCAGTTTATCCGGGGTCTACGAGCAGTACTTC
CASSLSGVYEQYF
>few|TRBV10-3|TRBJ2-2|-
TGTGCCATAAAGGAGGAGGGTTCCGGGGAGCTGTTTTTT
CAIKEEGSGELFF
>-|TRBV11-2|TRBJ2-5|-
TGTGCCAGCAGCCCACCGGATCGGGCGCTCCAAGAGACCCAGTACTTC
CASSPPDRALQETQYF
>-|TRBV7-9|TRBJ2-1|TRBD1
TGTGCCAGCAGCACCCCGGGACAGGGGATTAATGAGCAGTTCTTC
CASSTPGQGINEQFF
>-|TRBV29-1|TRBJ1-3|-
TGCAGTTGCCTTACAGGACTTTCTGGAAACACCATATATTTT
CSCLTGLSGNTIYF
>-|TRBV6-1|TRBJ2-7|-
TGTGCCAGCAGTGAACTTGCCTCCGGGTACGAGCAGTACTTC
CASSELASGYEQYF
>few|TRBV4-3|TRBJ2-5|-
TGCGCCAGCAGCCAAGATAATCATCCCAAAGAGACCCAGTACTTC
CASSQDNHPKETQYF
>-|TRBV27|TRBJ2-1|-
TGTGCCAGCAGCCTGACAAGCTCCTACAATGAGCAGTTCTTC
CASSLTSSYNEQFF
>-|TRBV4-1|TRBJ2-7|-
TGCGCCAGCAGCCAGACCACATCAAGATCCTACGAGCAGTACTTC
CASSQTTSRSYEQYF
>-|TRBV19|TRBJ1-1|TRBD1
TGTGCCAGTAGTATCAGGGGACAGACCAACACTGAAGCTTTCTTT
CASSIRGQTNTEAFF
>-|TRBV9|TRBJ1-1|-
TGTGCCAGCAGCGGCGACCTGGGGACGGGGACTGAAGCTTTCTTT
CASSGDLGTGTEAFF
>-|TRBV27|TRBJ2-1|TRBD2
TGTGCCAGCCAACTAGCGCCCAGCTCCTACAATGAGCAGTTCTTC
CASQLAPSSYNEQFF
>few|TRBV7-2|TRBJ2-7|TRBD2
TGTGCCAGCAGTTCTAGCGGGGGCCCCTACGAGCAGTACTTC
CASSSSGGPYEQYF
>-|TRBV13|TRBJ2-1|TRBD2
TGTGCCAGCAGCTCCCGGACTAGAGGTCATGATGAGCAGTTCTTC
CASSSRTRGHDEQFF
>few|TRBV19|TRBJ1-2|-
TGTGCCAGTAGTATAGCGAACCTCGCGGGCTACACCTTC
CASSIANLAGYTF
>-|TRBV2|TRBJ2-7|TRBD2
TGTGCCAGCAGTGCTAGCGGAAGACCCTACGAGCAGTACTTC
CASSASGRPYEQYF
>-|TRBV29-1|TRBJ2-7|TRBD2
TGCAGCGTTGCGCTCGGGGGGGCCTACGAGCAGTACTTC
CSVALGGAYEQYF
>-|TRBV19|TRBJ2-5|TRBD2
TGTGCCAGTAGTACGCTAGCGGGAGCGGGGCAAGAGACCCAGTACTTC
CASSTLAGAGQETQYF
>few|TRBV2|TRBJ2-1|-
TGTGCCAGCAGTGAAGGTGGCGGGGGCTATTATGAGCAGTTCTTC
CASSEGGGGYYEQFF
>-|TRBV5-1|TRBJ2-5|TRBD1
TGCGCCAGCAGCTTTACAGGGGGCCCAAAGACCCAGTACTTC
CASSFTGGPKTQYF
>-|TRBV14|TRBJ2-5|-
TGTGCCAGCAGCGCGATCGGGAGTGAAGAGACCCAGTACTTC
CASSAIGSEETQYF
>-|TRBV15|TRBJ2-1|-
TGTGCCACTAAGGAACCCCTCAATGAGCAGTTCTTC
CATKEPLNEQFF
>-|TRBV7-2|TRBJ2-7|TRBD1
TGTGCCAGCAGATCCGGACAGGGGGCCTACGAGCAGTACTTC
CASRSGQGAYEQYF
>few|TRBV11-2|TRBJ2-1|TRBD2
TGTGCCAGCAGCTTAGAAACTAGCGGGATGGGACCTGAGCAGTTCTTC
CASSLETSGMGPEQFF
>-|TRBV29-1|TRBJ1-4|-
TGCGGTGGGTTAGGTGGTGAAAAACTGTTTTTT
CGGLGGEKLFF